The entry below gives a single TCR beta chain sequence along with its context. Its antigen is unknown. Germline V lookup: CDR1 LNHNV, CDR2 YYDKDF (reference sequence). The CDR3 is 13 amino acids. With 4 bases removed from V and 5 bases from J, the gap between germline ends came to 12 bases. The data belong to a study of T cells in Graves' hyperthyroidism and ophthalmopathy. General study results and limits: Also found in blood were most expanded thyroid clonotypes above 0.001.

A 10 ml volume of fresh peripheral blood provided the PBMCs. TCR beta CDR3 regions were amplified from RNA. HTBI primers were used for first-round RT-PCR of the TCR CDR3. In TCRdb, the multiplex PCR reads were re-called with MiXCR into one record per CDR3 protein. The sample yields almost 350,000 distinct CDR3 sequences, around a sixth seen once. The chain links TRBV15 to TRBJ2-7; tentatively, D is TRBD1 (5 bases). The sequence was collected from a woman aged 40 to 50 with Graves' ophthalmopathy. Sequenced input: blood. CDR3 protein: CATSTRQSNEQYF. As DNA, the CDR3 is TGTGCCACCAGCACCCGACAGAGTAACGAGCAGTACTTC.